Reported below is one T cell receptor beta chain. TCRdb's table, derived via immunoSEQ multiplex PCR, lists solely in-frame clones and lacks some. The data show a few hundred thousand clones, around 89% seen once. The CDR3 runs 14 residues. CDR1 and CDR2 (germline): SGDLS, YYNGEE. J lost 5 bases, V lost 4 bases, and 4 bases had no gene match. The data stem from a study of blood T cell repertoires in COVID-19. Source material: peripheral blood. The chain recombines TRBV9 with TRBJ1-5; 9 bases align to TRBD1. The receptor was isolated from a woman aged 40 to 49 with acute or convalescent COVID-19. The DNA for the CDR3 is TGTGCCAGCAGCCCCACAGGGGGCTATCAGCCCCAGCATTTT. Protein sequence: CASSPTGGYQPQHF.